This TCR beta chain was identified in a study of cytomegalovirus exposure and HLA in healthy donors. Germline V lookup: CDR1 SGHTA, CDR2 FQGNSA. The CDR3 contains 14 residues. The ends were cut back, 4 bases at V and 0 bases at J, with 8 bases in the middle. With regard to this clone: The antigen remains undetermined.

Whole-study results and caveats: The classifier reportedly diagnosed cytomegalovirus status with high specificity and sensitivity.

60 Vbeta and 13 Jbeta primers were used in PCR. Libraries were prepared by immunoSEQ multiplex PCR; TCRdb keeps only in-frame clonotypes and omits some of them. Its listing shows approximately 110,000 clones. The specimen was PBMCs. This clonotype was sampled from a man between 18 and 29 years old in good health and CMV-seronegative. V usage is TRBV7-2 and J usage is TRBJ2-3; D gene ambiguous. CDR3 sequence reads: CASSYDGSTDTQYF. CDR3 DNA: TGTGCCAGCAGCTACGACGGGAGCACAGATACGCAGTATTTT.